One sample yielded the 31 T cell receptor beta chains listed below, sequenced in a study of radiation and T cells in renal cell carcinoma. Time point meaning: baseline pretreatment blood. Treatment described: 15 Gy SBRT to primary tumor, nephrectomy 4 weeks later. Profiled with immunoSEQ multiplex PCR; TCRdb holds only in-frame clones, not every one. The repertoire holds some 95,000 clones, with roughly 90% as singletons. The sample in question was blood, obtained from a patient whose treatment included radiotherapy and nephrectomy. The receptors shown here come from a man between 45 and 60 years old with renal cell carcinoma.

The rearrangement uses TRBV2 and TRBJ2-3, with D unresolved. V dropped 3 bases and J dropped 2 bases, with 6 bases sitting between them. CDR1 is SNHLY, CDR2 FYNNEI, per germline. CDR3 length: 13 amino acids. The CDR3 loop is CASSDGLTDTQYF. The DNA of the CDR3 is TGTGCCAGCAGTGACGGGCTCACAGATACGCAGTATTTT.

V usage is TRBV19 and J usage is TRBJ2-1; TRBD2 matches 14 bases. V shed 3 bases, J shed 9 bases, and the junction held 13 bases outside the gene matches. CDR1 LNHDA and CDR2 SQIVND come from the germline V gene (reference sequence). The CDR3 is made up of 18 amino acids. The CDR3 is CASSMTGLAGVVLTEQFF. The CDR3 DNA is TGTGCCAGTAGTATGACGGGACTAGCGGGAGTCGTCTTAACTGAGCAGTTCTTC.

The J gene is TRBJ1-4, the V gene TRBV28, with a possible D match to TRBD1 (5 bases). Germline V gene data show CDR1 as MDHEN and CDR2 as SYDVKM. The CDR3 spans 15 residues. V lost 5 bases to trimming and J lost 8 bases, with 18 bases between them. The CDR3 nucleotides read TGTGCCAGCAGTCCCTTCTCGGGAGGGGAAGAAAAACTGTTTTTT. It yields the protein CASSPFSGGEEKLFF.

V usage is TRBV5-1 and J usage is TRBJ2-3; D is unclear. Per the germline V gene, CDR1 is SGHRS and CDR2 is YFSETQ. This CDR3 is 13 amino acids long. Trimming removed 0 bases at V and 2 bases at J, with 4 bases between. In DNA form, the CDR3 reads TGCGCCAGCAGCTTGGGGTCCACAGATACGCAGTATTTT. This codes for CASSLGSTDTQYF.

CDR3 DNA: TGTGCCACCAGCAGACTGCCGGGACAGGGGGCTCGCGAGCAGTACTTC. Translated: CATSRLPGQGAREQYF. J is TRBJ2-7 and V is TRBV15; TRBD1 matches at 12 bases. V lost 2 bases to trimming and J lost 6 bases; unmatched junction nucleotides: 8. The CDR3 has 16 amino acids. Per the germline V gene, CDR1 is LNHNV and CDR2 is YYDKDF (reference sequence).

V gene TRBV7-9 combines with J gene TRBJ1-2, with D unclear. Germline V gene lookup returns CDR1 SEHNR and CDR2 FQNEAQ (reference sequence). Trimming pared 1 base from V and 2 bases from J, leaving 8 bases between. This CDR3 is 14 amino acids long. The CDR3 DNA sequence: TGTGCCAGCAGCTTAGGGGGATTCAACTATGGCTACACCTTC. Its translation is CASSLGGFNYGYTF.

The chain links TRBV30 to TRBJ2-5; the D is unclear. The J call may be in error: the DNA end matches TRBJ2-7 better. This CDR3 spans 14 amino acids. Germline CDR1 is GTSNPN and CDR2 is SVGIG (reference sequence). In DNA, the CDR3 is TGTGCCTGGAGTAGCAATATAGGCGCCTACGAGCAGTACTTC. Translating it yields CAWSSNIGAYEQYF.

The chain is built from TRBV29-1 and TRBJ2-3; 7 bases are a match to TRBD1. The CDR3 spans 15 residues. Germline lookup yields CDR1 SQVTM and CDR2 ANQGSEA. Germline trimming cut 1 base from V and 1 base from J; bases unmatched to any gene: 5. The CDR3 nucleotides read TGCAGCGTTGAAGCCAGACAGGGCGGCACAGATACGCAGTATTTT. This gives the protein CSVEARQGGTDTQYF.

This chain links TRBV30 with TRBJ1-6; D gene uncertain. The CDR3 runs to 15 residues. CDR1 GTSNPN and CDR2 SVGIG come from the germline V gene (reference sequence). Trimming cost V 0 bases and J 7 bases, with 13 bases left between them. CDR3 DNA: TGTGCCTGGAGTGTAGGTTTGTTGGCCAATTCACCCCTCCACTTT. It encodes CAWSVGLLANSPLHF. Supplemented by reference TRBV30 and TRBJ1-6, the full variable domain reads SQTIHQWPATLVQPVGSPLSLECTVEGTSNPNLYWYRQAAGRGLQLLFYSVGIGQISSEVPQNLSASRPQDRQFILSSKKLLLSDSGFYLCAWSVGLLANSPLHFGNGTRLTVT.

The chain has TRBV2 and TRBJ2-1; 7 bases match TRBD2. Trimming cost V 1 base and J 7 bases; bases outside gene matches: 7. The CDR3 is 15 residues long. Germline CDR1 and CDR2: SNHLY and FYNNEI. The CDR3 loop reads CASSEGTRGLNEQFF. In nucleotides, the CDR3 is TGTGCCAGCAGTGAAGGGACTAGAGGTTTGAATGAGCAGTTCTTC.

This clone appeared once. The rearrangement joins TRBV6-5 to TRBJ2-5, with 12 bases matching TRBD2. CDR1 and CDR2 (germline): MNHEY, SVGAGI. V lost 8 bases to trimming and J lost 9 bases; unmatched junction nucleotides: 10. The CDR3 is 14 amino acids. CDR3 loop: CASEASGRVRAQYF. In nucleotides, the CDR3 is TGTGCCAGCGAGGCTAGCGGGAGGGTCCGGGCCCAGTACTTC.

The chain uses TRBV7-6 and TRBJ2-3; D is unclear. The CDR3 has 14 residues. The V end lost 5 bases, the J end lost 5 bases, and 14 bases lay between the germline ends. Germline CDR1 reads SGHVS; CDR2 reads FNYEAQ. DNA for the CDR3: TGTGCCAGCAGCCCTCTTTTCGCCCAAGATACGCAGTATTTT. It codes for CASSPLFAQDTQYF.

This clone showed up just a few times. The rearrangement links TRBV30 to TRBJ2-2; D remains ambiguous. The V end lost 3 bases, the J end lost 1 base, and 6 bases lay between the germline ends. Germline values: CDR1 GTSNPN, CDR2 SVGIG (reference sequence). The CDR3 covers 13 residues. The CDR3 protein is CAWRAGNTGELFF. The DNA for the CDR3 is TGTGCCTGGAGGGCAGGGAACACCGGGGAGCTGTTTTTT.

This chain links TRBV12-5 with TRBJ1-2; weak D call: TRBD1 (5 bases). Germline V gene lookup returns CDR1 LGHNT and CDR2 FRNRAP. The CDR3 runs to 13 residues. With 4 bases removed from V and 5 bases from J, the gap between germline ends came to 11 bases. The chain's CDR3 is CASGSDRVYGYTF. The CDR3 coding sequence is TGTGCTAGTGGTTCTGACAGAGTTTATGGCTACACCTTC.

The chain couples TRBV9 to TRBJ2-1; 7 bases match TRBD1. CDR1 and CDR2 from the germline V gene are SGDLS and YYNGEE. V was clipped by 5 bases and J by 2 bases; unmatched bases: 13. The CDR3 loop spans 17 amino acids. The CDR3 DNA reads as TGTGCCAGCAGTGACTCCCAAATAGGGGGCACCTACAATGAGCAGTTCTTC. This codes for CASSDSQIGGTYNEQFF.

This clone appeared once. The chain uses TRBV2 and TRBJ1-1, with no clear D. There are 14 residues in the CDR3. Trimming took 3 bases from V and 2 from J, leaving 10 bases between them. From germline, CDR1 is SNHLY and CDR2 FYNNEI. Written as DNA, the CDR3 is TGTGCCAGCAGTGAGGGTAAGGGAAACACTGAAGCTTTCTTT. Translated: CASSEGKGNTEAFF.

The V call is TRBV5-1, the J call TRBJ2-2; TRBD1 matches at 10 bases. Germline CDR1 is SGHRS and CDR2 is YFSETQ. The CDR3 loop spans 15 amino acids. Trimming at V came to 2 bases and at J to 5 bases, leaving 3 bases not matched to a gene. As DNA, the CDR3 is TGCGCCAGCAGCTTAGGGACAGGGGAAACCGGGGAGCTGTTTTTT. This sequence encodes CASSLGTGETGELFF.

The chain combines TRBV6-6 with TRBJ1-3; D is possibly TRBD1 (6 bases). V was cut by 6 bases and J by 3 bases, with 12 bases left in between. There are 14 residues in the CDR3. The germline V gene encodes CDR1 MNHNY and CDR2 SVGAGI (reference sequence). This CDR3 is CASRAGGDGNTIYF. The CDR3 DNA is TGTGCCAGCAGAGCGGGGGGCGATGGAAACACCATATATTTT.

The CDR3 sequence: CASSPFSGGPGGQETQYF. Here the CDR3 DNA reads TGTGCCAGCTCACCATTCAGCGGGGGACCGGGGGGACAAGAGACCCAGTACTTC. This chain connects TRBV18 to TRBJ2-5; 8 nucleotides agree with TRBD2. Germline V gene data show CDR1 as KGHSH and CDR2 as LQKENI. V shed 2 bases and J 2 bases; nucleotides not matched to a gene: 13. CDR3 length equals 18 residues.

The rearrangement joins TRBV6-6 to TRBJ2-5; 7 nucleotides align to TRBD2. With V trimmed by 5 bases and J by 2 bases, 8 bases remained unmatched. This CDR3 is 15 amino acids long. Per the germline V gene, CDR1 is MNHNY and CDR2 is SVGAGI (reference sequence). The CDR3 loop is CASSPGTTTQETQYF. CDR3 sequence (DNA): TGTGCCAGCAGTCCCGGGACTACAACACAAGAGACCCAGTACTTC.

This rearrangement joins TRBV6-5 to TRBJ2-3; D gene ambiguous. Per germline, CDR1 MNHEY and CDR2 SVGAGI. The CDR3 consists of 14 residues. The germline V and J ends were trimmed by 5 bases and 4 bases, with 13 bases remaining between them. The DNA of the CDR3 is TGTGCCAGCAGTCCGAATCCAATTCCAGATACGCAGTATTTT. It codes for CASSPNPIPDTQYF.

The chain is built from TRBV6-1 and TRBJ1-4; D gene unclear. CDR1 is MNHNS and CDR2 is SASEGT in the germline V gene. V was clipped by 2 bases and J by 5 bases, with 9 bases between them. There are 14 residues in the CDR3. In DNA, the CDR3 is TGTGCCAGCAGTGAACAAGAATACAATGAAAAACTGTTTTTT. Protein product: CASSEQEYNEKLFF.

V usage is TRBV12-5 and J usage is TRBJ2-6; possible D gene TRBD1, 6 bases. V was clipped by 5 bases and J by 0 bases, with 11 bases between them. The germline CDR1 and CDR2 sequences are LGHNT and FRNRAP. The CDR3 spans 16 residues. The CDR3 nucleotides read TGTGCTAGTGGTAAGGACAGCCTCTCTGGGGCCAACGTCCTGACTTTC. Its translation is CASGKDSLSGANVLTF.

This chain links TRBV4-1 with TRBJ2-7; 10 positions agree with TRBD1. This CDR3 has 15 amino acids. V gave up 6 bases and J gave up 2 bases; unmatched junction bases: 7. Germline CDR1 is MGHRA and CDR2 is YSYEKL. CDR3 bases: TGCGCCAGCAGAAAACTCGGGACAGGGGCCTACGAGCAGTACTTC. This sequence encodes CASRKLGTGAYEQYF.

This chain uses TRBV2 with TRBJ1-6; D remains ambiguous. This CDR3 region has 13 residues. The germline V gene has CDR1 SNHLY and CDR2 FYNNEI. V lost 7 bases and J 9 bases, leaving 13 bases between the germline ends. The CDR3 DNA follows: TGTGCCAGCATAGAGACGAAGGGTTCACCCCTCCACTTT. This gives the protein CASIETKGSPLHF.

This clone was seen once. V is TRBV7-2 and J is TRBJ1-5; D is undetermined. CDR1 and CDR2 (germline): SGHTA, FQGNSA. V was shortened by 2 bases and J by 0 bases, with 5 bases between the two germline ends. The CDR3 spans 14 residues. The chain's CDR3 is CASSLIVSNQPQHF. CDR3 bases: TGTGCCAGCAGCTTAATAGTTAGCAATCAGCCCCAGCATTTT.

The chain joins TRBV4-3 to TRBJ2-1; 14 bases are a match to TRBD2. V trimming: 0 bases; J trimming: 6 bases; junction bases outside the gene matches: 7. The CDR3 has 18 residues. Germline V gene lookup returns CDR1 LGHNA and CDR2 YSLEER. The CDR3 DNA follows: TGCGCCAGCAGCCAAGATAGGACTAGCGGGGGGAGGTTCAATGAGCAGTTCTTC. This translates into CASSQDRTSGGRFNEQFF.

The genes are TRBV6-5 and TRBJ2-7, with a possible D match to TRBD2 (6 bases). The CDR3 has 13 amino acids. Germline V gene lookup returns CDR1 MNHEY and CDR2 SVGAGI. V lost 10 bases, J lost 3 bases, and 16 bases lay in between. CDR3 in amino acids: CATPPGRDYEQYF. As DNA, the CDR3 is TGTGCCACCCCCCCCGGGCGGGACTACGAGCAGTACTTC.

V is TRBV6-5 and J is TRBJ2-3, with D tentatively TRBD1 (6 bases). Germline loops: CDR1 MNHEY, CDR2 SVGAGI. The V and J ends lost 3 bases and 1 base respectively, with 11 bases between them. This CDR3 contains 15 residues. CDR3 sequence (DNA): TGTGCCAGCAGTTATGGGGCAGGGGGCACAGATACGCAGTATTTT. It is translated as CASSYGAGGTDTQYF.

The CDR3 nucleotides read TGTGCCAGCAGAAAAGAGGACGGTCCTTACAATGAGCAGTTCTTC. It codes for CASRKEDGPYNEQFF. The chain combines TRBV2 with TRBJ2-1; D remains ambiguous. This CDR3 contains 15 residues. The V and J ends lost 6 bases and 4 bases respectively, with 16 bases between them. Germline CDR1 reads SNHLY; CDR2 reads FYNNEI. The whole variable domain, remainder taken from reference TRBV2 and TRBJ2-1, is EPEVTQTPSHQVTQMGQEVILRCVPISNHLYFYWYRQILGQKVEFLVSFYNNEISEKSEIFDDQFSVERPDGSNFTLKIRSTKLEDSAMYFCASRKEDGPYNEQFFGPGTRLTVL.

This sequence joins TRBV27 and TRBJ2-4; 7 bases align to TRBD1. V lost 4 bases and J lost 3; bases outside the gene matches: 0. Per the germline V gene, CDR1 is MNHEY and CDR2 is SMNVEV (reference sequence). This CDR3 is built from 13 residues. CDR3: CASSWDSKNIQYF. DNA for the CDR3: TGTGCCAGCAGTTGGGACAGCAAAAACATTCAGTACTTC.